Each of the 9 T cell receptor beta chains below was sequenced from the same sample in a study of OX40 agonist ivuxolimab in advanced cancers. The assay was immunoSEQ multiplex PCR, and TCRdb's table has in-frame clones only and misses some. Among about 40,000 clones, almost 85% were seen once, and the ten largest hold 1.5% to 2%. The source material was CD4+ or CD8+ T cells sorted from blood, sampled in a trial of the OX40 agonist ivuxolimab. Receptor source: an adult with an advanced solid tumor such as melanoma, head and neck, liver or kidney cancer.

This clone turned up a few times. The chain joins TRBV2 to TRBJ1-4; D perhaps matches TRBD1 (5 bases). The CDR3 covers 14 residues. V was clipped by 6 bases and J by 8 bases, with 16 bases between them. In germline, CDR1 is SNHLY, CDR2 FYNNEI. Written as DNA, the CDR3 is TGTGCCAGCAGCCACTCCCGGGGACCGGAAAAACTGTTTTTT. The encoded protein is CASSHSRGPEKLFF.

This chain links TRBV29-1 with TRBJ2-2, with 9 bases matching TRBD2. Germline-derived CDR1 and CDR2 are SQVTM and ANQGSEA. The CDR3 runs 15 residues. V shed 4 bases, J shed 7 bases, and the junction held 10 bases outside the gene matches. The CDR3 coding sequence is TGCAGCGTTGTATCGGGCGGGAGGGCCGGCGGGGAGCTGTTTTTT. Its protein product is CSVVSGGRAGGELFF.

This clone was seen a single time. The CDR3 loop is CASRLVFGGELFF. The CDR3 DNA reads TGTGCCAGCCGACTAGTTTTTGGCGGGGAGCTGTTTTTT. J is TRBJ2-2 and V is TRBV2, with D perhaps TRBD2 (6 bases). In germline, CDR1 is SNHLY, CDR2 FYNNEI. The CDR3 length is 13 residues. The ends were cut back, 8 bases at V and 7 bases at J, with 14 bases in the middle.

The rearrangement joins TRBV5-8 to TRBJ1-4; 7 bases line up with TRBD1. This CDR3 is built from 15 residues. The ends lost 0 bases at V and 6 bases at J; junction bases unmatched: 5. Germline values: CDR1 SGHTS, CDR2 YDEGEE. In DNA form, the CDR3 reads TGTGCCAGCAGCTTGGGTCGCAGGGGGGATGAAAAACTGTTTTTT. It yields the protein CASSLGRRGDEKLFF.

The V call is TRBV6-1, the J call TRBJ1-5, with D hard to call. V was cut by 6 bases and J by 2 bases, with 8 bases left in between. This CDR3 is 13 amino acids long. Per the germline V gene, CDR1 is MNHNS and CDR2 is SASEGT. The DNA for the CDR3 is TGTGCCAGCAGCGACTGGGGCAATCAGCCCCAGCATTTT. Protein: CASSDWGNQPQHF.

This chain uses TRBV12-5 with TRBJ2-6; D gene ambiguous. V lost 7 bases to trimming and J lost 1 base, with 5 bases between them. This CDR3 has 13 amino acids. Germline assignment: CDR1 LGHNT and CDR2 FRNRAP. Here the CDR3 reads CASAPSGANVLTF. The CDR3, as DNA: TGTGCTAGTGCCCCGTCTGGGGCCAACGTCCTGACTTTC.

The genes are TRBV11-1 and TRBJ1-1; weak D call: TRBD1 (6 bases). Between the trimmed V and J ends, which lost 2 bases and 1 base, there was a span of 14 bases. Germline V gene data show CDR1 as SGHAT and CDR2 as FQDESV (reference sequence). This CDR3 is built from 16 residues. The CDR3 DNA follows: TGTGCCAGCAGCTTAAGGGGGAACGGGTGGAACACTGAAGCTTTCTTT. Its translation: CASSLRGNGWNTEAFF.

The rearrangement joins TRBV10-3 to TRBJ2-7; possibly TRBD2 for D (5 bases). The V end lost 2 bases, the J end lost 7 bases, and 9 bases lay between the germline ends. Germline CDR1 ENHRY, CDR2 SYGVKD. The CDR3 loop spans 12 amino acids. The CDR3 DNA reads TGTGCCATCAGTGAGCCCCCGGGGGAGCAGTACTTC. As protein: CAISEPPGEQYF.

The chain combines TRBV2 with TRBJ1-5, with 7 bases aligning to TRBD1. The CDR3 sequence is 14 residues long. After removal of 6 bases from V and 1 base from J, the junction contained 3 bases not matched to a gene. The germline V gene encodes CDR1 SNHLY and CDR2 FYNNEI. The CDR3 spells CASRTGLSNQPQHF. The CDR3 DNA reads TGTGCCAGCAGGACAGGGTTGAGCAATCAGCCCCAGCATTTT.